Listed below are T cell receptor beta chains from one sample, sequenced in a study of blood T cell repertoires in COVID-19. Some clones are missing from TCRdb's copy, which holds only in-frame ones; the method was immunoSEQ multiplex PCR. The sample yields under 250,000 clones, roughly nine tenths seen once. The sequenced sample was PBMCs or T cells enriched from blood (not recorded which). The receptors shown here come from a young woman with acute COVID-19. The CDR3 runs from the conserved cysteine through the conserved F or W.

j_call,v_call,cdr3_length,cdr3_aa
TRBJ1-5,TRBV6-5,15,CASSYRGLSNQPQHF
TRBJ1-3,TRBV19,14,CASTEGGLRNTIYF
TRBJ1-2,TRBV6-5,13,CASSYVQSYGYTF
TRBJ1-2,TRBV10-2,14,CASSAARQWDGYTF
TRBJ2-3,TRBV5-4,17,CASSSGLAGSSTDTQYF
TRBJ1-5,TRBV9,19,CASGDPLDREENSNQPQHF
TRBJ1-5,TRBV5-8,12,CASSLVLQPQHF
TRBJ1-3,TRBV28,19,CASTTPEPGQGRYGNTIYF
TRBJ2-7,TRBV11-2,14,CASSLGDISYEQYF
TRBJ1-1,TRBV6-5,13,CASSYNSNTEAFF
TRBJ1-4,TRBV10-1,17,CASSESRGEWQREKLFF
TRBJ1-3,TRBV30,14,CAWSVDYGGNTIYF
TRBJ2-7,TRBV2,13,CASSVGRGDEQYF
TRBJ2-7,TRBV6-2/TRBV6-3,13,CASSYTGQGAQYF
TRBJ1-2,TRBV18,15,CASSAEQGLNYGYTF
TRBJ1-4,TRBV19,12,CASSISSNRLFF
TRBJ2-3,TRBV27,14,CASSLSRGRDTQYF
TRBJ2-3,TRBV7-7,16,CASSSGLAGGADTQYF
TRBJ2-7,TRBV30,13,CAWSRTALDEQYF
TRBJ1-2,TRBV15,15,CATSRDSDSFYGYTF
TRBJ2-4,TRBV30,13,CAWSVGTGNIQYF
TRBJ1-5,TRBV4-1,15,CASSQDTGLGQPQHF
TRBJ1-1,TRBV12-3/TRBV12-4,12,CASTLGNTEAFF
TRBJ2-1,TRBV10-1,15,CASSVASGGYNEQFF
TRBJ2-3,TRBV19,14,CATRDDPTTDTQYF
TRBJ1-2,TRBV28,14,CASSFRQANYGYTF
TRBJ2-2,TRBV9,13,CASSVNFPGELFF
TRBJ1-2,TRBV27,15,CASSPDSLWDYGYTF
TRBJ1-6,TRBV27,15,CASSFWDRPSSPLHF
TRBJ2-1,TRBV19,16,CASSSFHRGGYNEQFF
TRBJ2-7,TRBV13,16,CASSLVSGGASHEQYF
TRBJ1-4,TRBV7-9,14,CASSLDRINEKLFF
TRBJ1-4,TRBV18,14,CASSGTGSREKLFF
TRBJ2-2,TRBV6-4,15,CASSPRGGDTGELFF
TRBJ2-5,TRBV9,15,CASSVGGLVPETQYF
TRBJ1-5,TRBV4-2,15,CASSQDRTGRQPQHF
TRBJ1-5,TRBV3-1/TRBV3-2,16,CASSRGPGQGNQPQHF
TRBJ2-2,TRBV27,14,CATTDRVWTGELFF
TRBJ2-7,TRBV4-3,15,CASSQELAETYEQYF
TRBJ2-2,TRBV11-2,18,CASSLPSGGTPNTGELFF
TRBJ1-2,TRBV5-1,14,CASSATKGGDGYTF
TRBJ2-7,TRBV11-2,15,CASSFKTGWDYEQYF